Listed below are T cell receptor beta chains from one sample, sequenced in a study of shared clonotypes between healthy human individuals. Produced via immunoSEQ multiplex PCR; TCRdb's table is partial and in-frame only. This repertoire shows about 2.1 million clones, 85% to 95% found once; its top ten account for around 1.7%. Sequenced sample: naive CD8+ T cells from PBMCs. The receptors come from a man between 18 and 29 years old in good health. Some clones in this sample may be carry-over from other donors' samples. Each CDR3 is given with its conserved first and last residue. D genes are given only for firm matches. Clone size is shown for a subset of rows, as once, few, many or a class of expanded clone.

abundance	len	v_gene	j_gene	d_gene	CDR3aa	CDR3nt
-	15	TRBV9	TRBJ2-2	TRBD1	CASSIGTGGTGELFF	TGTGCCAGCAGCATCGGGACAGGCGGGACCGGGGAGCTGTTTTTT
-	15	TRBV11-2	TRBJ2-7	TRBD2	CASSLAAGVSYEQYF	TGTGCCAGCAGCTTAGCAGCGGGAGTGTCCTACGAGCAGTACTTC
-	15	TRBV5-1	TRBJ2-3	TRBD1	CASSPWDRGSDTQYF	TGCGCCAGCAGCCCATGGGACAGGGGATCAGATACGCAGTATTTT
once	17	TRBV4-2	TRBJ2-3	TRBD2	CASSRILAATSTDTQYF	TGTGCCAGCAGCCGCATACTAGCGGCCACTAGCACAGATACGCAGTATTTT
-	15	TRBV7-8	TRBJ2-3	TRBD1	CASSLRGQPGDTQYF	TGTGCCAGCAGCTTAAGGGGACAGCCCGGAGATACGCAGTATTTT
few	15	TRBV4-2	TRBJ1-1	-	CASSQEVAMNTEAFF	TGTGCCAGCAGCCAAGAAGTTGCGATGAACACTGAAGCTTTCTTT
-	15	TRBV15	TRBJ2-7	-	CATSRSGSPTYEQYF	TGTGCCACCAGCAGGTCCGGGAGCCCCACGTACGAGCAGTACTTC
-	15	TRBV27	TRBJ2-1	TRBD2	CASSSGTGGGNEQFF	TGTGCCAGCAGTTCCGGGACGGGCGGGGGCAATGAGCAGTTCTTC
-	15	TRBV9	TRBJ2-7	TRBD1	CASSAYGTASYEQYF	TGTGCCAGCAGCGCCTACGGGACAGCGTCCTACGAGCAGTACTTC
-	14	TRBV7-9	TRBJ1-4	-	CASSVDVITEKLFF	TGTGCCAGCAGCGTCGACGTCATTACGGAAAAACTGTTTTTT
-	11	TRBV29-1	TRBJ2-1	-	CSGLVYNEQFF	TGCAGCGGGCTCGTATACAATGAGCAGTTCTTC
once	15	TRBV6-1	TRBJ1-1	TRBD1	CASSEGTGGRTEAFF	TGTGCCAGCAGTGAAGGGACAGGGGGCCGGACTGAAGCTTTCTTT
once	14	TRBV28	TRBJ2-1	-	CASSFTGDYNEQFF	TGTGCCAGCAGTTTTACGGGAGACTACAATGAGCAGTTCTTC